This T cell receptor beta chain is drawn from a study of prognosis after radiotherapy for stage I lung cancer. The overall study: In the span from early 2018 to early 2019, stage I non-small cell lung cancer patients were enrolled. General observations from the study: Unique TCR clone counts dropped after stereotactic body radiation therapy, from a median of roughly 9,900 to 7,200.

CDR1 and CDR2 from the germline V gene are MNHNS and SASEGT. The V gene lost 6 bases and the J gene lost 11 bases, with 14 bases spanning the gap. This CDR3 spans 12 amino acids. To note about this clonotype: As yet, its antigen is unknown. This is likely a read error, given that the CDR3 carries no conserved phenylalanine or tryptophan at its end.

Imaging by CT and PET/CT found every patient node-negative, and no patient had prior chemotherapy, radiotherapy or other malignancies. Template was genomic DNA; TCR beta CDR3 amplified in two multiplex PCR rounds. TRBV and TRBJ genes each had their own specific primers in first-round PCR. In TCRdb, the multiplex PCR reads were re-called with MiXCR into one record per CDR3 protein. The sample carries some 36,000 distinct CDR3 sequences, roughly a quarter recorded once. The source was PBMCs, collected before or after stereotactic body radiation therapy (not recorded which). This TCR derives from a donor aged 50 or older with non-small cell lung cancer. The V call is TRBV6-1, the J call TRBJ1-5; no firm D call. The CDR3, as DNA: TGTGCCAGCAGCCCCGGTGGATCGACCCAGCATCTT. Its protein product is CASSPGGSTQHL.